Included here is one T cell receptor (beta chain) sequence, with context. The data belong to a study of low-dose radiotherapy and immunotherapy resistance in tumors. Study context: Dosing for Cohort 2 consisted of 1 Gy per fraction every two weeks, reaching a total of 13 Gy over 26 weeks. Every two weeks, cyclophosphamide 200 mg/m2 was infused one day before radiation plus immunotherapy.

First-strand cDNA relied on TRAV- and TRBV-specific primers spanning alpha and beta chains. TCR amplification used 15 to 20 PCR cycles, a constant-region primer and a V-primer adapter. TCRdb fed the reads into MiXCR, producing one record per CDR3 protein. The sample includes some 15,000 distinct CDR3 sequences, 40% to 60% of them seen just once. The clonotype was recovered from a human donor with advanced metastatic prostate, ovarian, gallbladder or colorectal cancer (not recorded which). This table probably holds off-target reads from a library built for another chain.

The CDR3 is CATGTGGVEQYF. The CDR3 DNA is TGTGCCACCGGGACAGGGGGCGTCGAGCAGTACTTC. The J gene is TRBJ2-7, the V gene TRBV2, with 12 bases lining up with TRBD1. The CDR3 is made up of 12 amino acids. From germline, CDR1 is SNHLY and CDR2 FYNNEI. The V and J ends lost 10 bases and 6 bases, in that order; junction bases with no gene match: 4.